This TCR beta chain is from a study of early stage breast cancer tumors. About the study: Most invasive tumors, about 75% of the 16, were ER+/PR+/HER2-. Study observations and caveats: Tumors had about 2.5-fold higher T cell density and higher clonality than adjacent normal breast tissue. Unsorted bulk genomic DNA sequencing lacked pairing and functional marker data.

As to this clone: Its cognate antigen is unknown.

The germline V gene encodes CDR1 LNHDA and CDR2 SQIVND (reference sequence). Trimming stripped 7 bases from V and 0 bases from J, with 12 bases between. The CDR3 is made up of 15 amino acids. Roughly 19-55 mg of tissue was diced for each tumor. Profiling relied on immunoSEQ multiplex PCR, and the TCRdb table lists in-frame clones only, not all of them. The sample has tens of thousands of clones, under 60% seen once. The chain is built from TRBV19 and TRBJ2-2; weak D call: TRBD1 (6 bases). Material: breast tumor tissue. This sequence was found in a person aged 50 to 59 with breast cancer. The CDR3 here is CASTYWTANTGELFF. The CDR3 coding sequence is TGTGCCAGTACCTACTGGACAGCGAACACCGGGGAGCTGTTTTTT.